This T cell receptor beta chain was captured in a study of T cell clonotyping in hematopoietic cell transplantation. Study conclusions and caveats: Pathologically expanded recipient clonotypes increased progressively from day 30 to day 180 as diversity fell.

On this clone: Antigen unknown.

The V gene's germline CDR1 is SGHNT and CDR2 YYREEE (reference sequence). CDR3 size: 17 residues. V lost 0 bases, J lost 2 bases, and 15 bases lay in between. Sequencing was performed with immunoSEQ multiplex PCR; in TCRdb, only in-frame clones are kept and a portion is missing. Seen here are roughly 5,000 clones, 70% to 85% observed once, and the top ten hold under 30%. Recipient blood drawn about 28 days pretransplant and days 30, 100, 180 after. The rearrangement uses TRBV5-4 and TRBJ2-1; D perhaps matches TRBD2 (5 bases). This clonotype was obtained from a male patient in his fifties or sixties who had an allogeneic stem cell transplant from an unrelated donor, so the T cells may come from the graft donor. Some clones in this sample may be carry-over from other donors' samples. The input for sequencing was PBMCs, taken 100 days after allogeneic stem cell transplant. In DNA form, the CDR3 reads TGTGCCAGCAGCTTGGTAAAGGGTAGCGCAACCTACAATGAGCAGTTCTTC. Translated, it gives CASSLVKGSATYNEQFF.